A single sample gave rise to the 17 T cell receptor beta chains below, sequenced in a study of blood T cell repertoires in COVID-19. TCRdb's copy holds only in-frame clones and misses some; the assay was immunoSEQ multiplex PCR. Here the sample spans approximately 250,000 clones, roughly 90% being singletons. The material sequenced was peripheral blood. Receptors originate from a man in his thirties or forties who had recovered from COVID-19.

CDR3 in DNA: TGTGCCAGCAGCGTCGGGACTAGCAAAGAGACCCAGTACTTC. Its protein product is CASSVGTSKETQYF. The rearrangement joins TRBV7-2 to TRBJ2-5; 9 positions match TRBD2. Germline loops: CDR1 SGHTA, CDR2 FQGNSA. This CDR3 region has 14 residues. The V and J ends lost 5 bases and 3 bases, in that order; junction bases with no gene match: 4.

This rearrangement joins TRBV3-1 (or the pseudogene TRBV3-2) to TRBJ2-7; 8 nucleotides match TRBD1. This CDR3 has 14 amino acids. CDR1 and CDR2 (germline): LGHDT, YNNKEL (reference sequence). V lost 1 base, J lost 5 bases, and 4 bases stayed unmatched. The CDR3 sequence is CASSQGQGADEQYF. DNA for the CDR3: TGTGCCAGCAGCCAAGGGCAGGGGGCCGACGAGCAGTACTTC.

The rearrangement links TRBV4-1 to TRBJ2-7; 9 nucleotides agree with TRBD2. The CDR3 sequence is 18 residues long. Germline CDR1 and CDR2: MGHRA and YSYEKL. V lost 1 base and J lost 1; bases outside the gene matches: 11. CDR3 region: CASSQVPPSGAPSYEQYF. CDR3 DNA: TGCGCCAGCAGCCAAGTCCCACCTAGCGGGGCACCATCCTACGAGCAGTACTTC.

This clone was seen a single time. The chain employs TRBV5-8 and TRBJ1-5; the match to TRBD1 covers 7 bases. This CDR3 region has 16 residues. CDR1 is SGHTS and CDR2 is YDEGEE in the germline V gene. V trimming: 1 base; J trimming: 7 bases; junction bases outside the gene matches: 11. DNA of the CDR3: TGTGCCAGCAGCTTGACCCCGGGACAGTTAAAGCAGCCCCAGCATTTT. Residues: CASSLTPGQLKQPQHF.

This chain joins TRBV5-8 and TRBJ1-3, with D perhaps TRBD1 (5 bases). The V end was cut by 0 bases, the J end by 11 bases, with 12 bases between. Germline CDR1 SGHTS, CDR2 YDEGEE. The CDR3 is 13 residues long. The CDR3 sequence is CASSLGQRTAIYF. The CDR3 DNA sequence: TGTGCCAGCAGCTTGGGACAGCGAACCGCCATATATTTT.

The chain carries TRBV6-5 and TRBJ1-1, with a weak D call TRBD1 (5 bases). CDR3 size: 13 residues. V was clipped by 10 bases and J by 5 bases, with 17 bases between them. Germline values: CDR1 MNHEY, CDR2 SVGAGI. CDR3 protein: CAISQGRWTEAFF. The CDR3 region has the DNA TGTGCCATATCGCAGGGTCGGTGGACTGAAGCTTTCTTT.

The chain couples TRBV4-1 to TRBJ1-2; D might be TRBD1 (5 bases). The ends were cut back, 0 bases at V and 0 bases at J, with 11 bases in the middle. The germline V gene has CDR1 MGHRA and CDR2 YSYEKL. The CDR3 consists of 16 residues. For the CDR3, the DNA is TGCGCCAGCAGCCAAGAAGGCCAAGGGGCTAACTATGGCTACACCTTC. Protein product: CASSQEGQGANYGYTF.

The V and J genes are TRBV2 and TRBJ1-1; D unresolved. CDR3 size: 13 residues. The ends were cut back, 8 bases at V and 7 bases at J, with 17 bases in the middle. Germline CDR1 and CDR2: SNHLY and FYNNEI. Here the CDR3 DNA reads TGTGCCAGCGGGAGAAATCGGCAGCTTGAAGCTTTCTTT. The encoded protein is CASGRNRQLEAFF.

The chain carries TRBV20-1 and TRBJ2-7; tentative D call: TRBD2 (5 bases). CDR3 length: 16 residues. The germline V gene encodes CDR1 DFQATT and CDR2 SNEGSKA (reference sequence). Trimming removed 3 bases at V and 9 bases at J, with 27 bases between. The CDR3 nucleotides read TGCAGTGCTAGTTCAAGGCGAGGTACGGGCCGGGATGGGCAGTACTTC. Translating it yields CSASSRRGTGRDGQYF.

The CDR3 sequence is CASSSLDRGYNYGYTF. Here the CDR3 DNA reads TGTGCCAGCAGCTCGCTGGACAGGGGGTATAACTATGGCTACACCTTC. The genes are TRBV5-8 and TRBJ1-2; 10 nucleotides line up with TRBD1. After removal of 3 bases from V and 1 base from J, the junction contained 6 bases not matched to a gene. The CDR3 sequence is 16 residues long. Germline CDR1 SGHTS, CDR2 YDEGEE.

The chain uses TRBV5-1 and TRBJ2-5; 10 nucleotides match TRBD2. The CDR3 totals 16 residues. J gave up 1 base and V 1 base, and 4 bases lay outside the gene matches. CDR1 is SGHRS and CDR2 is YFSETQ in the germline V gene. In DNA, the CDR3 is TGCGCCAGCAGCTTGCTGGTAGCGGGGGGCCAAGAGACCCAGTACTTC. Protein: CASSLLVAGGQETQYF.

V and J are TRBV19 and TRBJ2-3; TRBD1 is a possible D gene (6 bases). The CDR3 runs to 14 residues. The germline gives CDR1 LNHDA, CDR2 SQIVND (reference sequence). Trimming pared 4 bases from V and 3 bases from J, leaving 11 bases between. The CDR3 reads CASSKDRLTDTQYF. For the CDR3, the DNA is TGTGCCAGTAGTAAGGACAGATTAACAGATACGCAGTATTTT. The variable domain in full, completed from reference TRBV19 and TRBJ2-3, reads DGGITQSPKYLFRKEGQNVTLSCEQNLNHDAMYWYRQDPGQGLRLIYYSQIVNDFQKGDIAEGYSVSREKKESFPLTVTSAQKNPTAFYLCASSKDRLTDTQYFGPGTRLTVL.

As concerns this clone: Its ends do not fully match the called genes, so a read error is possible. The V gene is TRBV6-5, the J gene TRBJ2-2, with D possibly being TRBD2 (5 bases). This CDR3 region has 15 residues. Germline assignment: CDR1 MNHEY and CDR2 SVGAGI. The CDR3 bases are TGTGCCAGCAGTTTTCTGACGGGTCCTGACGGGGAGCTATTTTTT. Amino acid sequence: CASSFLTGPDGELFF.

The chain carries TRBV6-6 and TRBJ2-7; 7 nucleotides match TRBD1. V was pared by 5 bases and J by 3 bases, with 10 bases of the junction left unmatched. The CDR3 spans 15 residues. The V gene's germline CDR1 is MNHNY and CDR2 SVGAGI (reference sequence). The DNA of the CDR3 is TGTGCCAGCAGTCTATACGGGACAGCTGACTACGAGCAGTACTTC. The encoded protein is CASSLYGTADYEQYF.

The chain is built from TRBV12-3 or TRBV12-4 and TRBJ2-4, with D unclear. The CDR3 covers 12 residues. Trimming shortened V by 6 bases and J by 9 bases, and 12 bases separated the two germline ends. The CDR3 spells CASSPASFIQYF. CDR3 nucleotide sequence: TGTGCCAGCAGCCCTGCTAGTTTCATTCAGTACTTC.

V and J are TRBV20-1 and TRBJ2-2; D is undetermined. Looked up from germline, CDR1 is DFQATT and CDR2 is SNEGSKA (reference sequence). The CDR3 sequence is 8 residues long. The CDR3 loop reads CSVGELFF. The CDR3 DNA reads as TGCAGCGTCGGGGAGCTGTTTTTT.

The V and J genes are TRBV6-2 or TRBV6-3 and TRBJ2-3; D gene uncertain. The V gene lost 4 bases and the J gene lost 2 bases, with 13 bases spanning the gap. The CDR3 totals 15 residues. Germline assignment: CDR1 MNHEY and CDR2 SVGEGT. In DNA, the CDR3 is TGTGCCAGCAGTTTGGGCTACTCACTCACAGATACGCAGTATTTT. Translation gives CASSLGYSLTDTQYF.